These 28 T cell receptor beta chains came from one sample sequenced in a study of blood T cell repertoires in COVID-19. Here immunoSEQ multiplex PCR was the method, and the copy in TCRdb shows in-frame clones only, minus some. The sample holds roughly 220,000 clones, 85% to 90% seen once. Sequencing was performed on peripheral blood. These TCRs come from a man at least 80 years old with acute or convalescent COVID-19.

This clone has a single count. This chain connects TRBV10-1 to TRBJ2-1; TRBD2 agrees at 13 bases. The germline CDR1 and CDR2 sequences are WNHNN and SYGVQD (reference sequence). This CDR3 has 15 residues. V lost 0 bases to trimming and J lost 10 bases; unmatched junction nucleotides: 3. CDR3: CASSESTSGRAEQFF. The CDR3 region has the DNA TGCGCCAGCAGTGAGTCAACTAGCGGGAGGGCCGAGCAGTTCTTC.

This chain links TRBV12-3 or TRBV12-4 with TRBJ1-2, with D tentatively TRBD1 (6 bases). The V and J ends lost 5 bases and 7 bases respectively, with 11 bases between them. The CDR3 runs 12 residues. This CDR3 reads CASSQGPGGYTF. The DNA of the CDR3 is TGTGCCAGCAGTCAGGGGCCAGGTGGCTACACCTTC.

This clone showed up just once. CDR3: CASSSYRTASSGNTIYF. CDR3 in DNA: TGTGCCAGCAGTTCCTACCGGACAGCGAGCTCTGGAAACACCATATATTTT. The gene calls are TRBV28 and TRBJ1-3, with a tentative D call TRBD1 (6 bases). Per the germline V gene, CDR1 is MDHEN and CDR2 is SYDVKM. The V gene lost 4 bases and the J gene lost 0 bases, with 16 bases spanning the gap. The CDR3 is 17 residues long.

The chain joins TRBV6-2 or TRBV6-3 to TRBJ1-3; a possible D gene is TRBD1 (6 bases). The germline V gene has CDR1 MNHEY and CDR2 SVGEGT. The V end was cut by 5 bases, the J end by 1 base, with 9 bases between. The length of the CDR3 is 14 residues. CDR3 DNA: TGTGCCAGCAGTCCACAGGGATCTGGAAACACCATATATTTT. It specifies CASSPQGSGNTIYF.

This chain joins TRBV30 and TRBJ2-5, with TRBD1 identical over 7 bases. V lost 8 bases and J lost 4; bases outside the gene matches: 10. Germline V gives CDR1 GTSNPN, CDR2 SVGIG (reference sequence). The CDR3 runs 13 residues. CDR3 sequence (DNA): TGTGCCGGACGATTACAGGGGTCAGAGACCCAGTACTTC. Residues: CAGRLQGSETQYF.

Written as DNA, the CDR3 is TGTGCCACATTACGGCCTGACAGGCGGGCAACTAATGAAAAACTGTTTTTT. Protein product: CATLRPDRRATNEKLFF. The rearrangement joins TRBV11-2 to TRBJ1-4; a weak D match, TRBD1 (6 bases). Trimming removed 10 bases from V and 0 bases from J, with 21 bases in between. The CDR3 sequence is 17 residues long. Germline CDR1 is SGHAT and CDR2 is FQNNGV. Variable domain in full (rest from reference TRBV11-2 and TRBJ1-4): EAGVAQSPRYKIIEKRQSVAFWCNPISGHATLYWYQQILGQGPKLLIQFQNNGVVDDSQLPKDRFSAERLKGVDSTLKIQPAKLEDSAVYLCATLRPDRRATNEKLFFGSGTQLSVL.

V and J are TRBV29-1 and TRBJ1-1; a possible D gene is TRBD1 (5 bases). Trimming stripped 8 bases from V and 0 bases from J, with 10 bases between. Germline V lookup: CDR1 SQVTM, CDR2 ANQGSEA. The CDR3 is made up of 12 amino acids. CDR3 loop: CSTGHLNTEAFF. CDR3 sequence (DNA): TGCAGCACCGGACACTTGAACACTGAAGCTTTCTTT.

This sequence joins TRBV6-5 and TRBJ2-1; perhaps TRBD1 as D (6 bases). The V end lost 6 bases, the J end lost 12 bases, and 15 bases lay between the germline ends. Per the germline V gene, CDR1 is MNHEY and CDR2 is SVGAGI. The CDR3 is 12 residues long. The DNA of the CDR3 is TGTGCCAGCAGACTGACAGGTCAGGGGCAGTTCTTC. Protein: CASRLTGQGQFF.

This chain connects TRBV19 to TRBJ1-5; 7 bases are shared with TRBD1. The trim removed 6 bases at V and 4 bases at J, leaving 3 bases unmatched. The germline V gene has CDR1 LNHDA and CDR2 SQIVND (reference sequence). The CDR3 contains 13 residues. The CDR3 here is CASRGQTNQPQHF. Written as DNA, the CDR3 is TGTGCCAGTAGGGGACAGACTAATCAGCCCCAGCATTTT. Complete variable domain (other parts from reference TRBV19 and TRBJ1-5): DGGITQSPKYLFRKEGQNVTLSCEQNLNHDAMYWYRQDPGQGLRLIYYSQIVNDFQKGDIAEGYSVSREKKESFPLTVTSAQKNPTAFYLCASRGQTNQPQHFGDGTRLSIL.

The chain has TRBV21-1 and TRBJ2-5; the D call TRBD2 from the table was never checked on the DNA. TRBV21-1 is a pseudogene. This CDR3 has 16 residues. This CDR3 is CASSKAPEEGRETQYF. The CDR3 DNA is TGTGCCAGCAGCAAAGCGCCCGAGGAGGGCCGGGAGACCCAGTACTTC.

The chain recombines TRBV9 with TRBJ2-1; tentative D call: TRBD2 (7 bases). Germline CDR1 reads SGDLS; CDR2 reads YYNGEE. This CDR3 region has 18 residues. Deletions cut 0 bases from V and 4 bases from J, with 20 bases between. CDR3 in DNA: TGTGCCAGCAGCGTAGGTGGATTGGGGGCTAGCGGATACAATGAGCAGTTCTTC. It specifies CASSVGGLGASGYNEQFF.

This clone was observed a handful of times. In nucleotides, the CDR3 is TGTGCCAGCAGTAAATACGGACAGGGGGTGGCCCAGCCCCAGCATTTT. It translates to CASSKYGQGVAQPQHF. The rearrangement links TRBV6-2 or TRBV6-3 to TRBJ1-5, with 10 bases identical to TRBD1. Germline V gene lookup returns CDR1 MNHEY and CDR2 SVGEGT. V lost 5 bases to trimming and J lost 7 bases; unmatched junction nucleotides: 11. This CDR3 has 16 amino acids.

The chain carries TRBV6-1 and TRBJ1-5; D is unresolved. The V end was cut by 1 base, the J end by 4 bases, with 8 bases between. The CDR3 spans 14 residues. Per germline, CDR1 MNHNS and CDR2 SASEGT. DNA of the CDR3: TGTGCCAGCAGTGAAGGTACATTTAATCAGCCCCAGCATTTT. Its protein is CASSEGTFNQPQHF.

This chain joins TRBV28 and TRBJ2-7, with 11 nucleotides matching TRBD2. V shed 2 bases and J 3 bases; nucleotides not matched to a gene: 3. Germline V lookup: CDR1 MDHEN, CDR2 SYDVKM. This CDR3 has 15 residues. The CDR3 sequence: CASSLDTSGSYEQYF. The CDR3 DNA sequence: TGTGCCAGCAGTTTAGATACTAGCGGGAGCTACGAGCAGTACTTC.

This rearrangement joins TRBV19 to TRBJ2-3; TRBD2 might be the D (5 bases). The CDR3 has 16 residues. V lost 3 bases and J lost 1, with 14 bases in between. Germline V gene sequence: CDR1 LNHDA, CDR2 SQIVND (reference sequence). CDR3 residues: CASSIFPHGGTDTQYF. The DNA for the CDR3 is TGTGCCAGTAGTATTTTTCCACACGGGGGCACAGATACGCAGTATTTT.

The chain is built from TRBV30 and TRBJ1-6; D perhaps matches TRBD1 (6 bases). CDR3 length equals 14 residues. Germline CDR1 and CDR2: GTSNPN and SVGIG (reference sequence). V was cut by 2 bases and J by 10 bases, with 15 bases left in between. The CDR3 loop reads CAWSSRGRLSPLHF. DNA for the CDR3: TGTGCCTGGAGTAGCAGGGGCAGACTCTCACCCCTCCACTTT.

This clone has a handful of counts. The chain carries TRBV4-1 and TRBJ2-1; perhaps TRBD1 as D (6 bases). Germline CDR1 and CDR2: MGHRA and YSYEKL. V dropped 0 bases and J dropped 4 bases, with 10 bases sitting between them. The CDR3 totals 15 residues. CDR3 sequence: CASSQDPTGYNEQFF. DNA for the CDR3: TGCGCCAGCAGCCAAGACCCTACAGGGTACAATGAGCAGTTCTTC.

The table lists this clone with a few counts. This chain uses TRBV29-1 with TRBJ1-1; 11 bases map to TRBD1. The CDR3 totals 14 residues. V was pared by 4 bases and J by 4 bases, with 5 bases of the junction left unmatched. Per the germline V gene, CDR1 is SQVTM and CDR2 is ANQGSEA. DNA for the CDR3: TGCAGCGTTGCTGCCGGGACAGGGGGCACTGAAGCTTTCTTT. Residues: CSVAAGTGGTEAFF. Drawing the rest from reference TRBV29-1 and TRBJ1-1, the complete variable domain is SAVISQKPSRDICQRGTSLTIQCQVDSQVTMMFWYRQQPGQSLTLIATANQGSEATYESGFVIDKFPISRPNLTFSTLTVSNMSPEDSSIYLCSVAAGTGGTEAFFGQGTRLTVV.

The CDR3 sequence is CASSPQADTQYF. DNA of the CDR3: TGTGCCAGCAGCCCTCAAGCCGATACGCAGTATTTT. The chain joins TRBV5-4 to TRBJ2-3, with no clear D. V dropped 4 bases and J dropped 6 bases, with 9 bases sitting between them. Germline lookup yields CDR1 SGHNT and CDR2 YYREEE (reference sequence). The CDR3 spans 12 residues.

The rearrangement links TRBV5-1 to TRBJ2-7, with 10 bases fitting TRBD1. Germline V gene sequence: CDR1 SGHRS, CDR2 YFSETQ. The CDR3 has 16 residues. After removal of 4 bases from V and 2 bases from J, the junction contained 9 bases not matched to a gene. The CDR3 DNA follows: TGCGCCAGCAGCCCCAGCATTGGACAGGGGGCCTACGAGCAGTACTTC. It encodes CASSPSIGQGAYEQYF.

The chain combines TRBV7-9 with TRBJ2-7; TRBD1 might be the D (6 bases). The CDR3 extends over 14 amino acids. Between the trimmed V and J ends, which lost 0 bases and 5 bases, there was a span of 11 bases. Germline CDR1 SEHNR, CDR2 FQNEAQ (reference sequence). The CDR3 loop is CASSLATAGDEQYV. The DNA of the CDR3 is TGTGCCAGCAGCTTAGCGACGGCAGGGGACGAGCAGTACGTC.

This clone came up once. The rearrangement uses TRBV7-9 and TRBJ2-1; 8 bases agree with TRBD1. Germline CDR1 and CDR2: SEHNR and FQNEAQ (reference sequence). This CDR3 contains 16 residues. V dropped 3 bases and J dropped 8; count of bases not matched to a gene: 12. The CDR3 spells CASSFRPGTGRHEQFF. The CDR3 region has the DNA TGTGCCAGCAGCTTCCGCCCCGGGACAGGACGTCATGAGCAGTTCTTC.

The V call is TRBV5-1, the J call TRBJ2-3; 14 bases are a match to TRBD2. The trim removed 0 bases at V and 5 bases at J, leaving 5 bases unmatched. The CDR3 is 17 residues long. CDR1 SGHRS and CDR2 YFSETQ come from the germline V gene. The CDR3 loop is CASSLGLAGGSEDTQYF. The CDR3 nucleotides read TGCGCCAGCAGCTTGGGACTAGCGGGAGGGTCTGAAGATACGCAGTATTTT.

The J gene is TRBJ2-1, the V gene TRBV30, with 10 bases matching TRBD2. CDR1 and CDR2 (germline): GTSNPN, SVGIG (reference sequence). The CDR3 runs to 15 residues. V dropped 3 bases and J dropped 9; count of bases not matched to a gene: 11. The CDR3 region is CAWRAGGSAGFEQFF. The DNA of the CDR3 is TGTGCCTGGAGAGCGGGGGGGAGCGCCGGGTTTGAGCAGTTCTTC.

This sequence joins TRBV27 and TRBJ2-6, with a possible D match to TRBD1 (6 bases). Germline-derived CDR1 and CDR2 are MNHEY and SMNVEV (reference sequence). V lost 6 bases and J lost 0, with 18 bases in between. The CDR3 totals 18 residues. Here the CDR3 reads CASRLTGNPLSGANVLTF. DNA for the CDR3: TGTGCCAGCAGATTAACAGGGAACCCTCTCTCTGGGGCCAACGTCCTGACTTTC.

J is TRBJ2-2 and V is TRBV11-3; 10 bases match TRBD2. The CDR3 is made up of 18 amino acids. V lost 1 base to trimming and J lost 1 base; unmatched junction nucleotides: 6. Germline V lookup: CDR1 SGHNT, CDR2 YENEEA. The CDR3 here is CASSLASGSPQNTGELFF. The CDR3 DNA is TGTGCCAGCAGCTTAGCTAGCGGGAGTCCTCAGAACACCGGGGAGCTGTTTTTT.

This chain joins TRBV7-2 and TRBJ1-2, with D hard to call. Trimming took 5 bases from V and 4 from J, leaving 11 bases between them. CDR1 is SGHTA and CDR2 is FQGNSA in the germline V gene. The CDR3 runs to 13 residues. The CDR3 region has the DNA TGTGCCAGCAGCACTCCACTCCGCTATGGCTACACCTTC. Encoded protein: CASSTPLRYGYTF.

The rearrangement uses TRBV21-1 and TRBJ2-7; TRBD1 is the table's D call, not checked against the DNA. TRBV21-1 is listed as a pseudogene. This CDR3 comprises 20 residues. The CDR3 DNA reads TGTGCCAAGCAGCTCAGACGATGGTGGCAGACTAACCAGGAAGGGGGCGAGCAGTACTTC. Translation: CAKQLRRWWQTNQEGGEQYF.